This T cell receptor beta chain appears in the sequencing data of a study of blood T cell repertoires in COVID-19. Study-level information: Samples representing acute and convalescent COVID-19 were sourced from the United States, Italy and Spain. PBMCs, B-cell-depleted T cells, or T cells were the source of the cDNA or gDNA that made up the material.

Trimming cost V 3 bases and J 8 bases; bases outside gene matches: 8. This CDR3 spans 15 amino acids. Germline assignment: CDR1 LNHDA and CDR2 SQIVND (reference sequence). Per the original methods: Using reference gene primer amplification, nucleated cell counts were estimated. Profiling relied on immunoSEQ multiplex PCR, and the TCRdb table lists in-frame clones only, not all of them. Clone size and the V and J calls come from that table; the DNA yielded D and trimming. Of around 70,000 clones listed, around 90% were seen once; the top ten hold about 11%. This TCR came from a woman between 18 and 29 years old with acute or convalescent COVID-19. J is TRBJ2-1 and V is TRBV19, with 9 bases aligning to TRBD2. The specimen was peripheral blood. CDR3 amino acids: CASSMRSGGNDEQFF. The CDR3 DNA sequence: TGTGCCAGTAGTATGAGGAGCGGGGGGAACGATGAGCAGTTCTTC.